This record covers a single TCR beta chain. Its cognate antigen is unknown. The V gene's germline CDR1 is SGHRS and CDR2 YFSETQ. The CDR3 is made up of 14 amino acids. V was pared by 1 base and J by 6 bases, with 10 bases between. This specimen comes from a study of cytomegalovirus exposure and HLA in healthy donors. Study findings and constraints: As a later analysis showed, a missense DCLRE1C variant was linked to trimming of TCR beta V- and J-genes. TCR beta V segments were, for the most part, productive about 87% or about 30% of the time in an earlier analysis. Analysis performed later showed TCR beta chains linked to HLA being more clonally expanded than equally common others.

Healthy individuals who donated bone marrow served as the donors. Primers included in the PCR were 60 Vbeta and 13 Jbeta primers. Produced via immunoSEQ multiplex PCR; TCRdb's table is partial and in-frame only. The sample yields about 170,000 clones, 85% seen once. The sequenced sample consisted of PBMCs. The chain combines TRBV5-1 with TRBJ2-2; D might be TRBD2 (6 bases). The sequence was obtained from a boy younger than 10 in good health and CMV-seronegative. The DNA of the CDR3 is TGCGCCAGCAGCTTGAGACTAGACGCCGGGGAGCTGTTTTTT. Translating gives CASSLRLDAGELFF. Together with reference TRBV5-1 and TRBJ2-2, the CDR3 gives the full variable domain: KAGVTQTPRYLIKTRGQQVTLSCSPISGHRSVSWYQQTPGQGLQFLFEYFSETQRNKGNFPGRFSGRQFSNSRSEMNVSTLELGDSALYLCASSLRLDAGELFFGEGSRLTVL.